This T cell receptor (beta chain) appears in the sequencing data of a study of cytomegalovirus exposure and HLA in healthy donors (dated by TCRdb to about 2017). Concerning the study at large: In an earlier analysis of about 560 of the donors, around 300 Gb of sequence data and just under 120 million unique TCR beta sequences from roughly 180 million T cells were reported. Donor age, sex, ethnicity and CMV serostatus were compiled alongside the repertoire data. To decide whether each TCR beta V gene segment behaved as functional or pseudogenic, an earlier analysis of approximately 620 of the donors relied on high-throughput TCR beta sequencing. Using immunosequencing, the study profiled T cell repertoires from 640 or so subjects and related those repertoires to cytomegalovirus serostatus. A later genetic analysis used genome-wide SNP genotypes for about 60% of the roughly 700 donors, treating that subset as a discovery cohort. Rather than drawing on any new phenotypic data, the later analysis identified candidate immune exposures from TCR beta sequences and the way those sequences occurred across donors. The number of typed donors differed by locus: roughly 629-640 for A, B, C, DRB1 and DQB1; approximately 520 for DQA1; fewer than 610 for DPA1; and approximately 450 for DPB1. About five DR-DQ haplotypes were treated as single units for association and clustering because of strong linkage in the cohort. Both class I and class II loci were covered by HLA typing, at four-digit resolution. Across about 370 genotyped donors of the cohort, an average of roughly 250,000 unique TCR beta nucleotide sequences per donor were sequenced, and roughly 20% of those sequences were non-productive. Among the roughly 400 genotyped donors, 81% belonged to the genetic ancestry cluster associated with self-reported Caucasian donors. The study combined high-throughput TCR immunosequencing, statistical association of individual TCRs with disease status, and machine learning to predict cytomegalovirus infection status. The study aimed to test whether signatures of past pathogen exposure could be identified by cataloging public T cell receptors. An early release covering roughly 640 HLA-typed donors comprised 250 to 350 gigabases of sequencing data and approximately 80 million unique TCR sequences. Along with the roughly 670-subject first cohort, a separate validation cohort of more than 90 different subjects was used. In a later analysis, previously published TCR beta repertoires from 666 donors were re-analyzed and high-resolution HLA genotyping was added so that TCR occurrence patterns could be studied. Every repertoire in the discovery cohort had been generated on one and the same sequencing platform. Summary of the overall study and its limitations: A group of highly shared sequence variants was considered likely to be a technical artifact of the sequencing pipeline. At a false discovery rate of 0.05, a later analysis linked under 20,000 TCR beta sequences to specific HLA alleles. Broadly in line with IMGT annotations, most TCR beta V segments showed up in productive rearrangements about 87% or about 30% of the time in an earlier analysis of a few hundred of the donors. In a later analysis, HLA-associated TCR beta chains showed more clonal expansion and lower generation probabilities than non-associated chains that were equally common. Only TCR beta chains were sequenced in this cohort, and the absence of alpha or paired-chain data limited detectable features. In a later analysis, most CMV-associated TCR beta chains were found to appear HLA-restricted, with HLA associations seemingly driven largely by CMV exposure. The only immune exposure information available for the cohort was CMV serostatus. In a later analysis, several top co-occurrence clusters were reported to appear linked to parvovirus B19, influenza, CMV and Epstein-Barr virus. Some IMGT-functional V segments, including TRBV6-2 and TRBV6-3, could not be distinguished by the 87-base-pair reads and were therefore excluded. In a later analysis, TCR association rates were found to vary across HLA loci, with the most associated TCRs seen for DRB1 alleles and the fewest for HLA-C alleles. The presence/absence analyses assumed that sequencing depth was roughly uniform across donors, and that assumption may not be true. The classifier was reported to diagnose cytomegalovirus status with high specificity and sensitivity in both the original and validation cohorts. When HLA alleles, especially DR and DQ, strongly co-occurred, attributing TCR associations to individual alleles was difficult. Because counts were too low, roughly 17 rarely observed V segments, including chromosome 9 orphons, were left out of the earlier analysis of 500 to 650 of the donors. A further reported finding was that TCR beta sequences accurately predicted the HLA-A and HLA-B alleles for most subjects in the first cohort. Across donors, most TCR sequences were observed very rarely, whereas some public TCRs were present in many individuals. An association between a missense DCLRE1C variant and V-gene and J-gene trimming of TCR beta chains was found in a later genetic analysis and replicated in an independent cohort. The authors suggested that the approach could potentially be extended to other disease states and immunological phenotypes. In a later genetic analysis, fewer N-insertions in productive TCRs were reported among donors in an Asian-associated ancestry cluster than the roughly 670-donor mean. Because some donors lacked HLA typing at each locus, the association tests relied only on the typed subset. In vitro tests confirmed that a few of the cytomegalovirus-associated TCR beta chains recognize cytomegalovirus antigens. Correlated functional status among segregating V segments might be attributable to linkage disequilibrium, but an unknown experimental factor could not be ruled out. In the study, approximately 160 TCR beta chains were listed as associated with cytomegalovirus.

Note on this clone: The clone's antigen remains unknown. The input lacks base qualities; no much larger clone sits a single base away.

Library preparation used the immunoSEQ multiplex PCR assay. For the multiplex PCR, a mixture combining 60 forward primers for TCR Vbeta segments and 13 reverse primers for TCR Jbeta segments was used. The CDR3 region of rearranged TCR beta genes was amplified from genomic DNA by a multiplex PCR assay. The amplified TCR beta libraries were sequenced on the Illumina HiSeq System as 87-base-pair reads. As for how the authors treated the data: In a later analysis, some 80 million unique TCR beta chains were counted across the 500 to 850 repertoires, and around 10 million of these chains were shared by at least two donors. To remove PCR and sequencing errors, raw reads were error-corrected and collapsed into unique sequences using a nearest-neighbor algorithm that merged closely related sequences. Alignment of CDR3 sequences to IMGT reference sequences was used to assign V, D and J gene segments. Each retained sequence needed at least a six-nucleotide match to both a V gene segment and a J gene segment. Rearrangements were called productive when the CDR3 lacked stop codons and stayed in frame with V and J; all others were non-productive. CDR3 was defined according to IMGT convention as the region running from the second conserved V-encoded cysteine to the conserved J-encoded phenylalanine. The earlier analysis of roughly 590 of the donors excluded any sequence lacking an unambiguous match to a single V gene segment. An earlier analysis of several hundred of the donors called V segments functional above 56.7% productive rearrangements and segregating when the between-donor standard deviation exceeded 5%. To diagnose cytomegalovirus status from the catalog of TCR beta chain sequences, a statistical classification framework was built. A later analysis assigned V and J genes by comparing TCR nucleotide sequences with IMGT/GENE-DB human TR gene sequences. In a later analysis, CDR3 sequences and most-parsimonious VDJ recombination scenarios were assigned using the TCRdist pipeline. A later analysis defined each TCR beta chain by its CDR3 amino acid sequence plus V-gene family, and excluded reads lacking a unique V-gene family. In a later analysis, 500 to 700 highly shared, low-generation-probability nucleotide sequences were removed to address suspected cross-contamination and a sequencing artifact. In a later analysis, a clonal expansion index for each public chain was calculated from normalized within-repertoire ranks of inferred template counts. In a later analysis, generation probabilities were computed using a VDJ recombination model fitted to out-of-frame rearrangements, and the results were checked against IGoR. A later analysis scored TCR-TCR, TCR-HLA and TCR-CMV co-occurrence with hypergeometric tests, applying a repertoire-size bias correction to TCR pairs. False discovery rates were estimated in a later analysis by permuting HLA or CMV assignments 20 times. In a later analysis, co-occurring TCRs were grouped with DBSCAN, and TCRdist sequence similarity was added when clustering was performed within HLA-allele-positive subsets. Co-occurrence clustering excluded repertoires with fewer than 30,000 or more than 120,000 public chains, plus five with anomalous nucleotide sharing. What TCRdb holds here is the immuneACCESS table cut down to in-frame rearrangements. Part of the clones is not present; checked against another copy, under half of the missing clones reflect an unresolved V gene, and the others are unexplained. That table gives V, J and clone size, and the DNA gave D and trimming. This sample has roughly 150,000 clones in its table, and around 79% of those were observed once. Around 7% of the sample is taken by the ten largest.

The V and J ends are trimmed by 6 bases and 7 bases, leaving 16 bases between them. The CDR3 runs 13 amino acids, cysteine and phenylalanine included. CDR3 DNA only is kept here, 39 bases in frame from base 1. CDR1 is given as LGHNA and CDR2 as YNFKEQ, both from the germline V gene. The cohort consisted of 666 healthy bone marrow donors. Cohort members were all nominally healthy when sampled, although unrecorded immune exposures were likely present. The donor tested CMV seropositive, placing the donor among the 289 seropositive members of the cohort. A peripheral blood sample was provided by each donor, and peripheral blood mononuclear cells were used for TCR beta sequencing. Genomic DNA extraction from the blood cell samples was performed with the Qiagen DNeasy Blood Extraction Kit.

The sequence came from a man in his forties in good health and CMV-seropositive. The sequence joins TRBV4-2 to TRBJ2-7; TRBD1 is perhaps the D gene, given 7 matching bases. The source material was PBMCs. The CDR3 corresponds to CASSLNRGGEQYF. The sequenced DNA is TGTGCCAGCAGTTTAAACAGGGGAGGAGAGCAGTACTTC.